This T cell receptor (beta chain) derives from a study of blood T cell repertoires in COVID-19. The overall study: From the United States, Italy and Spain came samples of acute and convalescent COVID-19. T cells, B-cell-depleted T cells, or PBMCs supplied cDNA or gDNA.

The protocol was immunoSEQ multiplex PCR, while the TCRdb copy is restricted to in-frame clones and leaves out a portion. Among around 60,000 clones listed, 80% to 90% were seen once. Per the germline V gene, CDR1 is MNHEY and CDR2 is SVGAGI. The length of the CDR3 is 15 residues. V dropped 7 bases and J dropped 6; count of bases not matched to a gene: 10. The sequence derives from a man aged 40-55 years with acute or convalescent COVID-19. Sequencing was performed on peripheral blood. V is TRBV6-5 and J is TRBJ1-4, with 8 bases that match TRBD1. The DNA of the CDR3 is TGTGCCAGCACTGGGAACAGGGGGGGGGATGAAAAACTGTTTTTT. Amino acid sequence: CASTGNRGGDEKLFF.